This note documents a single TCR beta chain sequence. Sequencing used immunoSEQ multiplex PCR; TCRdb keeps in-frame clones, though not all of them. The sample contains about 89,000 clones, around nine tenths of which appear only once. CDR3 length equals 16 residues. Germline V lookup: CDR1 KGHSH, CDR2 LQKENI. Trimming removed 2 bases at V and 3 bases at J, with 16 bases between. This record belongs to a study of T cell responses to AZD1222 COVID-19 vaccine. Material: peripheral blood, obtained on day 0 of MenACWY control vaccination. The gene calls are TRBV18 and TRBJ1-1, with a possible D match to TRBD1 (6 bases). This sequence originates from an adult in good health. The CDR3 DNA sequence: TGTGCCAGCTCACCAAGGGCAGGGGTTGGCGACACTGAAGCTTTCTTT. It encodes CASSPRAGVGDTEAFF. The whole variable domain, remainder taken from reference TRBV18 and TRBJ1-1, is NAGVMQNPRHLVRRRGQEARLRCSPMKGHSHVYWYRQLPEEGLKFMVYLQKENIIDESGMPKERFSAEFPKEGPSILRIQQVVRGDSAAYFCASSPRAGVGDTEAFFGQGTRLTVV.